This entry concerns a single T cell receptor (beta chain). What it recognizes is unknown. Next came a second PCR, run for about 6 to 11 cycles, which used a sample-barcoded 5' primer along with a J-beta primer mix. TCRdb re-derived calls from the 5' RACE reads in MiXCR, one entry per CDR3 protein. The sample carries some 1.6 million distinct CDR3 sequences, 30% to 40% recorded once. These data belong to a study of blood T cells in healthy people across ages. Study context: Capture by template switching was about one barcoded beta molecule per two T cells. Broader study findings: Versus aged donors, long-lived donors had higher diversity and more naive CD4+ cells.

V was pared by 3 bases and J by 11 bases, with 16 bases between. Germline V lookup: CDR1 SQVTM, CDR2 ANQGSEA. The CDR3 runs 12 residues. This TCR came from a woman aged 30 to 39 in good health. Sample: blood. The rearrangement links TRBV29-1 to TRBJ1-1; D is possibly TRBD1 (5 bases). The CDR3 DNA is TGCAGCGTTGACGTTCGGCCTGGGGGGGCTTTCTTT. Translated: CSVDVRPGGAFF.